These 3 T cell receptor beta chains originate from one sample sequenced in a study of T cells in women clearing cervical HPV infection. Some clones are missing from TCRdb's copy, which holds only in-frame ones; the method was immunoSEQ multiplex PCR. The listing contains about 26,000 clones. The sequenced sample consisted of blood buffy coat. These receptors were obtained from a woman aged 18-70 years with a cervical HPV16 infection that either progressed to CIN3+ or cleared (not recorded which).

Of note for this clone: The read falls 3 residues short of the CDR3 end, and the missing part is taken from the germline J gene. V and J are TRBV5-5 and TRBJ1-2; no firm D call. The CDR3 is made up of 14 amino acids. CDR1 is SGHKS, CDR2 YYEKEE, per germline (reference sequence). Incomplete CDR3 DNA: TGTGCCAGCAGCTTGGGTGGTAACTCCTACGAC. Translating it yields CASSLGGNSYD. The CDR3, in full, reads CASSLGGNSYDYTF. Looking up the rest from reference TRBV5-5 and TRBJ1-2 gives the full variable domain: DAGVTQSPTHLIKTRGQQVTLRCSPISGHKSVSWYQQVLGQGPQFIFQYYEKEERGRGNFPDRFSARQFPNYSSELNVNALLLGDSALYLCASSLGGNSYDYTFGSGTRLTVV.

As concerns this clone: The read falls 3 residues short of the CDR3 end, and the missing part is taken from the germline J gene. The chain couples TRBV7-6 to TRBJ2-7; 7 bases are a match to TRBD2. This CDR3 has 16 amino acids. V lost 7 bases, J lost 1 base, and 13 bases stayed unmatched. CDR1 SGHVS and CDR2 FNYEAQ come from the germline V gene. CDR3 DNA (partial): TGTGCCAGCACCAGCGGGACCTTCGTGAGGTCCTACGAG. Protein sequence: CASTSGTFVRSYE. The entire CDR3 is CASTSGTFVRSYEQYF.

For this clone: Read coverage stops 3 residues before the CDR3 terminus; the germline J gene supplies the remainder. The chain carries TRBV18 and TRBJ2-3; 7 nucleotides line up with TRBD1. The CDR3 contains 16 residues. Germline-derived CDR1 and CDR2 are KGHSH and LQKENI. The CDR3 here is CASSPKPGQHNQPQYF. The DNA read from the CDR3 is TGTGCCAGCTCACCAAAACCGGGACAGCACAATCAGCCG. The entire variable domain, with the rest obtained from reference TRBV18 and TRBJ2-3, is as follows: NAGVMQNPRHLVRRRGQEARLRCSPMKGHSHVYWYRQLPEEGLKFMVYLQKENIIDESGMPKERFSAEFPKEGPSILRIQQVVRGDSAAYFCASSPKPGQHNQPQYFGPGTRLTVL.